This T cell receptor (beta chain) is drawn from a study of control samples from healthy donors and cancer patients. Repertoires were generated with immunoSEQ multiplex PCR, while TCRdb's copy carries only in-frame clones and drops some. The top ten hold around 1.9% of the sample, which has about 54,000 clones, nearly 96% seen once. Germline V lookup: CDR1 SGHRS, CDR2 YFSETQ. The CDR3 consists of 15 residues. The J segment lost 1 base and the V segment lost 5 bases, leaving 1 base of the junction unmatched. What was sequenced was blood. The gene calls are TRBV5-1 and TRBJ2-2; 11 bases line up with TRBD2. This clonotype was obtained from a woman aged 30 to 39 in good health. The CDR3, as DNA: TGCGCCAGCAGAGGACTAGCGGGGAACACCGGGGAGCTGTTTTTT. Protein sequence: CASRGLAGNTGELFF. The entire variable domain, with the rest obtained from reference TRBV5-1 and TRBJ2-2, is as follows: KAGVTQTPRYLIKTRGQQVTLSCSPISGHRSVSWYQQTPGQGLQFLFEYFSETQRNKGNFPGRFSGRQFSNSRSEMNVSTLELGDSALYLCASRGLAGNTGELFFGEGSRLTVL.